What follows is one T cell receptor (beta chain) and its context. This record belongs to a study of blood T cell repertoires in COVID-19. Study background: The study drew acute and convalescent COVID-19 samples from the United States, Italy and Spain. The analysed material was cDNA or gDNA that came from T cells, B-cell-depleted T cells, or PBMCs.

From germline, CDR1 is DFQATT and CDR2 SNEGSKA (reference sequence). The CDR3 is 11 residues long. V was clipped by 3 bases and J by 6 bases, with 8 bases between them. Per the authors' pipeline: Researchers report that nucleated cell counts were estimated from reference gene primer amplification. Clones were sequenced by immunoSEQ multiplex PCR, and TCRdb holds only the in-frame ones, with some missing. V, J and clone size are taken as reported in that table, and D and trimming were inferred from the DNA itself. The sample holds about 270,000 clones; about four fifths are singletons and the top ten take 2.5% to 3%.

The clonotype comes from a woman between 55 and 75 years old with active or convalescent COVID-19. The rearrangement links TRBV20-1 to TRBJ1-2; D gene ambiguous. The sequencing input was peripheral blood. CDR3 in DNA: TGCAGTGCTAGGGAGGTTAATGGCTACACCTTC. Protein sequence: CSAREVNGYTF.